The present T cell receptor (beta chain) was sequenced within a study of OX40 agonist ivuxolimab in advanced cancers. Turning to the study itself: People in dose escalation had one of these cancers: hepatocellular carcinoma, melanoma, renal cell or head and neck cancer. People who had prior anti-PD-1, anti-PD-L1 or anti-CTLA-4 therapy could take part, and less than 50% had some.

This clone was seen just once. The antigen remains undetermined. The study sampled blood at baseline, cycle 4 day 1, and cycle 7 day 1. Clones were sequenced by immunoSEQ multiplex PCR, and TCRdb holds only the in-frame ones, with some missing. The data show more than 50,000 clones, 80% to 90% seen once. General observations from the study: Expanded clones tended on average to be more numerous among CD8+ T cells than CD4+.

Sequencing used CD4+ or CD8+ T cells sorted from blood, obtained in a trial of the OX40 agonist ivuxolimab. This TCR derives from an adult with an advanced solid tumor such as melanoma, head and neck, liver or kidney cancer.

As DNA, the CDR3 is TGTGCCAGCAGTTACTCGACGGACAGCGGTTACGAGCAGTACTTC. Translating gives CASSYSTDSGYEQYF. The chain couples TRBV6-5 to TRBJ2-5, with D perhaps matching TRBD1 (6 bases). The last part of the DNA fits TRBJ2-7 better; the J call may be wrong. The CDR3 consists of 15 residues. Per the germline V gene, CDR1 is MNHEY and CDR2 is SVGAGI.